A single sample is the source of the 30 T cell receptor beta chains below, sequenced in a study of T-cell reconstitution after alpha-beta-depleted transplantation in children. Unique molecular identifiers were built into the TCRbeta library. TCRdb reanalysed the PCR reads using MiXCR and keeps one entry per CDR3 protein. Altogether fewer than 250,000 distinct CDR3 sequences are present, over 15% being singletons, with the ten largest covering just under 45%. The sample was PBMCs, mostly from graft donor cells, taken 360 days after TCRalphabeta/CD19-depleted stem cell transplant. The source is a male patient under 10 years old who had a stem cell transplant for acute lymphoblastic leukemia, so the T cells may come from the graft donor.

CDR3 protein: CASSPRGREAEAFF. Here the CDR3 DNA reads TGTGCCAGCAGCCCCAGGGGGCGGGAGGCTGAAGCTTTCTTT. The V and J genes are TRBV27 and TRBJ1-1, with 8 bases identical to TRBD1. This CDR3 spans 14 amino acids. Germline loops: CDR1 MNHEY, CDR2 SMNVEV (reference sequence). The J segment lost 6 bases and the V segment lost 6 bases, leaving 9 bases of the junction unmatched.

This clonotype occurred a few times. V gene TRBV7-2 combines with J gene TRBJ2-1, with D tentatively TRBD2 (6 bases). The V end lost 4 bases, the J end lost 6 bases, and 13 bases lay between the germline ends. CDR3 length: 14 amino acids. Germline CDR1 is SGHTA and CDR2 is FQGNSA. CDR3 bases: TGTGCCAGCAGCTCGGCCGGGACTCCCAATGAGCAGTTCTTC. This encodes CASSSAGTPNEQFF.

This clonotype has a handful of counts. V and J are TRBV6-1 and TRBJ2-1; TRBD2 matches at 8 bases. In germline, CDR1 is MNHNS, CDR2 SASEGT. V shed 7 bases, J shed 3 bases, and the junction held 5 bases outside the gene matches. This CDR3 is 14 amino acids long. Here the CDR3 DNA reads TGTGCCAGCACGAGTAGCGGGGTCTACAATGAGCAGTTCTTC. Protein: CASTSSGVYNEQFF.

This clonotype was picked up a small number of times. The rearrangement uses TRBV7-6 and TRBJ2-7, with D tentatively TRBD2 (5 bases). CDR3 length: 16 amino acids. CDR1 is SGHVS and CDR2 is FNYEAQ in the germline V gene. Deletions cut 1 base from V and 3 bases from J, with 16 bases between. The CDR3 loop is CASSLDTGNPDYEQYF. The CDR3 DNA reads TGTGCCAGCAGCTTAGATACCGGGAACCCTGACTACGAGCAGTACTTC. Using reference TRBV7-6 and TRBJ2-7 for the parts outside the CDR3, the full variable domain is GAGVSQSPRYKVTKRGQDVALRCDPISGHVSLYWYRQALGQGPEFLTYFNYEAQQDKSGLPNDRFSAERPEGSISTLTIQRTEQRDSAMYRCASSLDTGNPDYEQYFGPGTRLTVT.

This clonotype was seen only a few times. The V gene is TRBV12-3 or TRBV12-4, the J gene TRBJ2-1, with 7 bases aligning to TRBD2. The CDR3 totals 15 residues. The V segment lost 6 bases and the J segment 7 bases; nucleotides outside the gene matches: 12. The DNA for the CDR3 is TGTGCCAGCAGCGGGGAGCGGGGAATCGGGAATGAGCAGTTCTTC. The encoded protein is CASSGERGIGNEQFF.

This clonotype was seen more than once but under ten times. The rearrangement links TRBV25-1 to TRBJ2-5; D unresolved. Trimming left V 1 base short and J 0 bases short, with 12 bases between. CDR3 size: 16 residues. CDR1 is MGHDK and CDR2 is SYGVNS in the germline V gene. The chain's CDR3 is CASSESSRYYQETQYF. In nucleotides, the CDR3 is TGTGCCAGCAGTGAATCATCGAGGTACTACCAAGAGACCCAGTACTTC.

This clonotype was found a few times. The CDR3 bases are TGTGCCAGCAGTTTACTAGCGGGGGGACAAGAGACCCAGTACTTC. Translated, it gives CASSLLAGGQETQYF. The chain employs TRBV28 and TRBJ2-5; 11 bases map to TRBD2. Germline V gene lookup returns CDR1 MDHEN and CDR2 SYDVKM. The CDR3 spans 15 residues. V was clipped by 2 bases and J by 2 bases; unmatched bases: 1.

This clonotype was observed a handful of times. J is TRBJ2-3 and V is TRBV6-1; D may match TRBD1 or TRBD2 (6 bases each). CDR3 size: 14 residues. V was pared by 8 bases and J by 5 bases, with 17 bases between. The germline V gene encodes CDR1 MNHNS and CDR2 SASEGT. CDR3 nucleotide sequence: TGTGCCAGCTCGGGGGACGGGACAAAAGATACGCAGTATTTT. The encoded protein is CASSGDGTKDTQYF.

This CDR3 is CASSQNRGGSYEQYF. The CDR3 DNA reads as TGTGCCAGCAGTCAAAACAGGGGCGGCTCCTACGAGCAGTACTTC. The chain combines TRBV7-2 with TRBJ2-7, with 7 nucleotides matching TRBD1. After removal of 6 bases from V and 0 bases from J, the junction contained 8 bases not matched to a gene. There are 15 residues in the CDR3. In germline, CDR1 is SGHTA, CDR2 FQGNSA.

This clonotype was counted ten times or more. The chain couples TRBV20-1 to TRBJ2-1; TRBD2 agrees at 10 bases. Trimming cost V 1 base and J 2 bases; bases outside gene matches: 5. The CDR3 runs to 16 residues. CDR1 is DFQATT, CDR2 SNEGSKA, per germline (reference sequence). CDR3 nucleotides: TGCAGTGCTAGAGCCCCTAGCGGGGGCCCCTACAATGAGCAGTTCTTC. The encoded protein is CSARAPSGGPYNEQFF.

The chain links TRBV18 to TRBJ2-1; 8 bases fit TRBD2. The junction had 5 bases not matched to a gene; V was cut back by 2 bases and J by 2 bases. The CDR3 sequence is 16 residues long. Germline values: CDR1 KGHSH, CDR2 LQKENI. CDR3 DNA sequence: TGTGCCAGCTCACCATCGTTAGCGGGAACCTACAATGAGCAGTTCTTC. As protein: CASSPSLAGTYNEQFF.

This clonotype was counted a few times. The CDR3: CASSYGDRGKGYTF. Here the CDR3 DNA reads TGTGCCAGCAGCTATGGGGACAGGGGAAAAGGCTACACCTTC. V is TRBV7-3 and J is TRBJ1-2; TRBD1 agrees at 10 bases. The CDR3 totals 14 residues. V was clipped by 4 bases and J by 8 bases; unmatched bases: 7. The V gene's germline CDR1 is SGHTA and CDR2 FQGTGA.

This clonotype was counted only a few times. This rearrangement joins TRBV29-1 to TRBJ2-6; possible D gene TRBD1, 6 bases. The CDR3 has 17 amino acids. CDR1 and CDR2 from the germline V gene are SQVTM and ANQGSEA. The V end lost 6 bases, the J end lost 0 bases, and 18 bases lay between the germline ends. Here the CDR3 DNA reads TGCAGCGTCCACTGGGACACCGAATACTCTGGGGCCAACGTCCTGACTTTC. As protein: CSVHWDTEYSGANVLTF.

The V gene is TRBV2, the J gene TRBJ2-1, with 10 bases aligning to TRBD2. With V trimmed by 4 bases and J by 0 bases, 3 bases remained unmatched. From germline, CDR1 is SNHLY and CDR2 FYNNEI. This CDR3 spans 16 amino acids. CDR3 nucleotides: TGTGCCAGCAGTGTTAGCGGGGGGAGCTCCTACAATGAGCAGTTCTTC. Its protein product is CASSVSGGSSYNEQFF.

The chain is built from TRBV20-1 and TRBJ1-1; D might be TRBD1 (5 bases). CDR1 and CDR2 from the germline V gene are DFQATT and SNEGSKA (reference sequence). CDR3 length: 13 residues. Trimming shortened V by 5 bases and J by 3 bases, and 13 bases separated the two germline ends. This CDR3 reads CSAFGTYYTEAFF. The DNA of the CDR3 is TGCAGTGCTTTCGGGACGTATTACACTGAAGCTTTCTTT.

This chain uses TRBV7-3 with TRBJ2-1; 9 positions match TRBD2. J was trimmed by 7 bases and V by 2 bases; bases with no gene match: 12. This CDR3 has 17 amino acids. Germline CDR1 SGHTA, CDR2 FQGTGA. The chain's CDR3 is CASSLDGGRGGVNEQFF. The CDR3 region has the DNA TGTGCCAGCAGCTTAGACGGTGGGCGGGGGGGCGTGAATGAGCAGTTCTTC.

The chain has TRBV7-2 and TRBJ1-2, with D perhaps matching TRBD1 (5 bases). The CDR3 loop spans 14 amino acids. V lost 5 bases to trimming and J lost 1 base, with 11 bases between them. Germline-derived CDR1 and CDR2 are SGHTA and FQGNSA. The CDR3 DNA reads as TGTGCCAGCAGCAGACCGGGACGTAACTATGGCTACACCTTC. Translation gives CASSRPGRNYGYTF.

This clonotype appeared a few times. This chain uses TRBV5-1 with TRBJ2-3; D unclear. The CDR3 length is 15 residues. The V gene's germline CDR1 is SGHRS and CDR2 YFSETQ. Trimming took off 0 bases at V and 1 base at J, with 9 bases between the two ends. In DNA form, the CDR3 reads TGCGCCAGCAGCTTGGTCTTGGACCGCACAGATACGCAGTATTTT. It encodes CASSLVLDRTDTQYF.

The chain joins TRBV10-3 to TRBJ1-2, with D unclear. The V gene's germline CDR1 is ENHRY and CDR2 SYGVKD. Trimming cost V 0 bases and J 1 base, with 9 bases left between them. There are 15 residues in the CDR3. The CDR3 reads CAISESKAFNYGYTF. The DNA of the CDR3 is TGTGCCATCAGTGAGTCCAAGGCCTTTAACTATGGCTACACCTTC.

This clonotype has more than one count but fewer than ten. J is TRBJ1-1 and V is TRBV27, with D maybe TRBD1 (6 bases). The CDR3 length is 15 residues. Germline CDR1 is MNHEY and CDR2 is SMNVEV (reference sequence). V was trimmed by 6 bases and J by 8 bases, leaving 22 bases between them. DNA for the CDR3: TGTGCCAGCAGCAGGGGAGTGATGGGGGGGCGAGAAGCTTTCTTT. Translated, it gives CASSRGVMGGREAFF.

Many counts were recorded for this clonotype. The gene calls are TRBV29-1 and TRBJ2-3; possibly TRBD1 or TRBD2 for D (6 bases each). Germline loops: CDR1 SQVTM, CDR2 ANQGSEA. The CDR3 runs 12 residues. For the CDR3, the DNA is TGCACCATCCTGGAGGGGGCAGATACGCAGTATTTT. This sequence encodes CTILEGADTQYF.

This chain links TRBV27 with TRBJ1-2; no firm D call. The CDR3 runs to 15 residues. V was cut by 3 bases and J by 0 bases, with 11 bases left in between. Germline CDR1 and CDR2: MNHEY and SMNVEV (reference sequence). The CDR3 here is CASSFQGFSNYGYTF. CDR3 sequence (DNA): TGTGCCAGCAGTTTCCAAGGGTTCTCTAACTATGGCTACACCTTC.

This chain links TRBV4-1 with TRBJ2-2; D perhaps matches TRBD1 (5 bases). Germline-derived CDR1 and CDR2 are MGHRA and YSYEKL. The CDR3 loop spans 13 amino acids. V was pared by 5 bases and J by 6 bases, with 10 bases between. CDR3 residues: CASSYQQAGELFF. The CDR3 DNA reads TGCGCCAGCAGCTATCAACAGGCCGGGGAGCTGTTTTTT.

This clonotype was counted between two and nine times. The CDR3 sequence: CATSRGTSGGYEQYF. For the CDR3, the DNA is TGTGCCACCAGCAGAGGGACTAGCGGGGGTTACGAGCAGTACTTC. This rearrangement joins TRBV15 to TRBJ2-7; TRBD2 matches 13 bases. V was pared by 1 base and J by 4 bases, with 1 base of the junction left unmatched. The CDR3 runs to 15 residues. Per the germline V gene, CDR1 is LNHNV and CDR2 is YYDKDF (reference sequence).

This clonotype was counted a few times. This chain connects TRBV12-3 or TRBV12-4 to TRBJ2-6, with D possibly being TRBD1 (5 bases). Trimming left V 7 bases short and J 13 bases short, with 17 bases between. This CDR3 comprises 13 residues. CDR3 DNA: TGTGCCAGCACCCAGGGAACACTCGAGGTCCTGACTTTC. Amino acids: CASTQGTLEVLTF.

This clonotype appeared many times. This chain links TRBV12-3 or TRBV12-4 with TRBJ2-7; 7 positions match TRBD1. The V segment lost 5 bases and the J segment 5 bases; nucleotides outside the gene matches: 6. This CDR3 is built from 13 residues. The CDR3 region has the DNA TGTGCCAGCAGTCTACAGGGGAGACACGAGCAGTACTTC. Amino acid sequence: CASSLQGRHEQYF.

This chain joins TRBV3-1 and TRBJ2-7; 8 bases are shared with TRBD2. The trim removed 5 bases at V and 7 bases at J, leaving 16 bases unmatched. There are 16 residues in the CDR3. Germline CDR1 is LGHDT and CDR2 is YNNKEL (reference sequence). CDR3 nucleotide sequence: TGTGCCAGCAGCAGGGGGGTGGTAGCGGGACCTCGGGAGCAGTACTTC. This sequence encodes CASSRGVVAGPREQYF.

This clonotype was recorded a few times. This chain uses TRBV9 with TRBJ2-5; 9 nucleotides line up with TRBD2. The V gene end was trimmed by 0 bases and the J gene end by 5 bases; junction bases not matched to a gene: 11. The CDR3 length is 17 residues. CDR1 is SGDLS and CDR2 is YYNGEE in the germline V gene. In DNA, the CDR3 is TGTGCCAGCAGCGTAGTGGCGGGGGGGCATCGGCAGGAGACCCAGTACTTC. This gives the protein CASSVVAGGHRQETQYF.

The chain has TRBV5-1 and TRBJ2-5; unclear D gene. The CDR3 is 17 residues long. Germline CDR1 reads SGHRS; CDR2 reads YFSETQ. Trimming left V 1 base short and J 4 bases short, with 20 bases between. The CDR3 region has the DNA TGCGCCAGCAGCTTGACGGGCTTGCGAGCCGGCACAGAGACCCAGTACTTC. It specifies CASSLTGLRAGTETQYF.

The chain joins TRBV5-1 to TRBJ2-5; possible D gene TRBD1, 5 bases. V shed 2 bases and J shed 12 bases, with 17 bases lying between them. This CDR3 is built from 13 residues. CDR1 SGHRS and CDR2 YFSETQ come from the germline V gene. The CDR3 DNA reads TGCGCCAGCAGCTTAGCCTCTTCGACAGTCAAGTACTTC. Its protein product is CASSLASSTVKYF.